This record looks at one T cell receptor (beta chain) sequence and its context. Its specificity is not known. The data originate from a study of Ad26.COV2.S vaccination and SARS-CoV-2 variants. Study as a whole: Intramuscularly, Ad26.COV2.S was given either once or twice, 56 days apart. Findings of the study overall: Non-spike TCR breadth showed similarity between vaccine and placebo recipients.

Regarding treatment: around 19 received Ad26.COV2.S at low or high dose, single or two shots; 5 received placebo; per-sample allocation not given. Material that was analyzed had been drawn on day 63 after the first vaccine or placebo injection. This CDR3 region has 15 residues. TCRdb's table, derived via immunoSEQ multiplex PCR, lists solely in-frame clones and lacks some. The sample has around 250,000 clones, around 88% seen once. This receptor was taken from a person aged 18-65 years who received the Ad26.COV2.S COVID-19 vaccine or a placebo. The V and J genes are TRBV21-1 and TRBJ2-7; no check of the table's D call, TRBD2, against the DNA was made. TRBV21-1 is an annotated pseudogene. The sample was peripheral blood, taken in a trial of Ad26.COV2.S vaccine versus placebo. The CDR3 spells CASSRLAGGSYEQYV. Here the CDR3 DNA reads TGTGCCAGCAGCAGACTAGCGGGAGGCTCCTACGAGCAGTACGTC.